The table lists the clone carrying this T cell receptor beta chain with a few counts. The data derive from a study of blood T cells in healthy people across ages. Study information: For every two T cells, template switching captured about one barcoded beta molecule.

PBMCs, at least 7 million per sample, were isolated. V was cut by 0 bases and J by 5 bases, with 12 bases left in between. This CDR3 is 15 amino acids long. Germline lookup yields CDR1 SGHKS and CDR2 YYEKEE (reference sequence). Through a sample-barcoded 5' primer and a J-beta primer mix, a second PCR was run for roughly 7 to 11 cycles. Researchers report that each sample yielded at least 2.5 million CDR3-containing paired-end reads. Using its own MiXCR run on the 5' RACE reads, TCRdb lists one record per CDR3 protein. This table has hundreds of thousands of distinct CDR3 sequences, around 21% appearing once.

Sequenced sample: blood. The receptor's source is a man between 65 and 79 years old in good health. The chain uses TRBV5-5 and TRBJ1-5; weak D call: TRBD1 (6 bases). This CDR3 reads CASSLDLGGHQPQHF. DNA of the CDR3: TGTGCCAGCAGCTTGGATTTAGGGGGGCATCAGCCCCAGCATTTT.